The clone carrying this T cell receptor (beta chain) was observed a handful of times. Its specificity is not known. The data are from a study of blood T cells in healthy people across ages. About the study: About one barcoded TCR beta cDNA was captured per two T cells. Whole-study findings and limits: Age advanced and TCR beta diversity per million T cells fell, roughly linearly. Higher diversity, along with more naive CD4+ cells, distinguished long-lived donors from aged donors.

A second about 6 to 11 cycle PCR used barcoded and J-beta primers. Each cDNA molecule carried a tag from a template-switch adaptor that contained 12 random nucleotides. From the 5' RACE reads, TCRdb called clonotypes with MiXCR, one entry per CDR3 protein. The repertoire holds about 970,000 distinct CDR3 sequences, with 51% as singletons. The receptor comes from a woman between 55 and 75 years old in good health. What was sequenced was blood.

The CDR3 DNA reads TGTGCCAGCAGCTTGCAACAGGGTCACCAGCATTTT. Translated: CASSLQQGHQHF. The chain is built from TRBV28 and TRBJ1-5, with D possibly being TRBD1 (6 bases). The germline V and J ends were trimmed by 6 bases and 12 bases, with 15 bases remaining between them. The CDR3 runs to 12 residues. Germline CDR1 and CDR2: MDHEN and SYDVKM.